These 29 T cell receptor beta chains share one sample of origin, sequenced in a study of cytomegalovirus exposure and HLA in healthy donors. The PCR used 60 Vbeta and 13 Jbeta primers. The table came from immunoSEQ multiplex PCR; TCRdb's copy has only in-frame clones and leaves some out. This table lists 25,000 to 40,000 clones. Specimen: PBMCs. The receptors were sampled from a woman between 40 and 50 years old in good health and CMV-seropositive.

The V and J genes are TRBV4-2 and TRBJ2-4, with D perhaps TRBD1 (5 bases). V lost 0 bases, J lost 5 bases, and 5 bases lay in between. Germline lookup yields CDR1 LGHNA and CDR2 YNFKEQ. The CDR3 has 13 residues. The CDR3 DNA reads TGTGCCAGCAGCCAAGAGGGGCAAAACATTCAGTACTTC. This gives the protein CASSQEGQNIQYF.

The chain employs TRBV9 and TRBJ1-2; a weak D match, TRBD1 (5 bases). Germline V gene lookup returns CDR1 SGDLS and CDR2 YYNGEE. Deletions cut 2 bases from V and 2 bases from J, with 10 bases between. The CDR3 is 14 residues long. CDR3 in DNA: TGTGCCAGCAGCGTTGGACACGGGAACTATGGCTACACCTTC. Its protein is CASSVGHGNYGYTF.

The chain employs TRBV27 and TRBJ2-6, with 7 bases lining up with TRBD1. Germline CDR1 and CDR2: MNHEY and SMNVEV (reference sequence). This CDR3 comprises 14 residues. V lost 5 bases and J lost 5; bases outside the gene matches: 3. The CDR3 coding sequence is TGTGCCAGCAGTCCACAGGGGAGGGCCAACGTCCTGACTTTC. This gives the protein CASSPQGRANVLTF.

CDR3 DNA sequence: TGTGCCAGCAGTCCCATGGGGCTCAGGAACACTGAAGCTTTCTTT. Translation gives CASSPMGLRNTEAFF. The J gene is TRBJ1-1, the V gene TRBV27; TRBD1 is a possible D gene (5 bases). CDR1 MNHEY and CDR2 SMNVEV come from the germline V gene (reference sequence). The CDR3 extends over 15 amino acids. V lost 5 bases and J lost 1, with 14 bases in between.

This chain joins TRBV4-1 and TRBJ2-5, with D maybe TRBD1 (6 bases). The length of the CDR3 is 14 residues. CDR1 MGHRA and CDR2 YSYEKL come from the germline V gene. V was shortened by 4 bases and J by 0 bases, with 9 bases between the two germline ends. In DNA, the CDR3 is TGCGCCAGCAGCCCAAGGACAGACCAAGAGACCCAGTACTTC. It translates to CASSPRTDQETQYF.

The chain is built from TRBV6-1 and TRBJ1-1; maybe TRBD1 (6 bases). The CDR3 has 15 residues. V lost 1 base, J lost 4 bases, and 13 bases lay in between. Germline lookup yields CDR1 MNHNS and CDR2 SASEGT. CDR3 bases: TGTGCCAGCAGTGAAGTGCGGGGGGCGCTCACTGAAGCTTTCTTT. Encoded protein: CASSEVRGALTEAFF.

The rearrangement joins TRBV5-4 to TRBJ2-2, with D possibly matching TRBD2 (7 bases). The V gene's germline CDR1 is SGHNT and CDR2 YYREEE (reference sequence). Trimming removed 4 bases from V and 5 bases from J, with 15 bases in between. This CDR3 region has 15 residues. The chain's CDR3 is CASSPGGGGTGELFF. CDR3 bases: TGTGCCAGCAGCCCCGGGGGAGGGGGAACCGGGGAGCTGTTTTTT.

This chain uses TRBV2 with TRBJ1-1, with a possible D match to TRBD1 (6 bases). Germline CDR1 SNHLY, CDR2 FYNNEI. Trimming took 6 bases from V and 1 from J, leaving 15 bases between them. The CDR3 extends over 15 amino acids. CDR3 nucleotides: TGTGCCAGCAGAGCCCCGGGACACCGGAACACTGAAGCTTTCTTT. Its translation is CASRAPGHRNTEAFF.

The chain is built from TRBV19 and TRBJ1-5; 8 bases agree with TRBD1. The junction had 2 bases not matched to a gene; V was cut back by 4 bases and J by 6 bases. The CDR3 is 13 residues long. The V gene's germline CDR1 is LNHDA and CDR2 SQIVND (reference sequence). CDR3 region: CASSRDRRQPQHF. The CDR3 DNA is TGTGCCAGTAGTAGGGACAGGCGTCAGCCCCAGCATTTT.

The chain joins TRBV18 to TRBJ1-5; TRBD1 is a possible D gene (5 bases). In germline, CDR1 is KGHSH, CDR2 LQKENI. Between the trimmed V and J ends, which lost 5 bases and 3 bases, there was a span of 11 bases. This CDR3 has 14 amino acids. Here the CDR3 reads CASSTTAPNQPQHF. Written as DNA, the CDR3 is TGTGCCAGCTCAACGACAGCCCCCAATCAGCCCCAGCATTTT.

CDR3 coding DNA: TGTGCCAGTTCCACAGGGTCCTACTCTGGGGCCAACGTCCTGACTTTC. As protein: CASSTGSYSGANVLTF. The chain uses TRBV19 and TRBJ2-6; TRBD1 might be the D (6 bases). Trimming shortened V by 8 bases and J by 0 bases, and 14 bases separated the two germline ends. The CDR3 length is 16 residues. The germline V gene encodes CDR1 LNHDA and CDR2 SQIVND (reference sequence). The variable domain in full, completed from reference TRBV19 and TRBJ2-6, reads DGGITQSPKYLFRKEGQNVTLSCEQNLNHDAMYWYRQDPGQGLRLIYYSQIVNDFQKGDIAEGYSVSREKKESFPLTVTSAQKNPTAFYLCASSTGSYSGANVLTFGAGSRLTVL.

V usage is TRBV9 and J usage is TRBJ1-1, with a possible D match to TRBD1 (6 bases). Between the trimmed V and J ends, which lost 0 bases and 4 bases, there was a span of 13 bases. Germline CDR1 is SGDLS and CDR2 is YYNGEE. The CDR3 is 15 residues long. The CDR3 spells CASSVGSRGTTEAFF. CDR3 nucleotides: TGTGCCAGCAGCGTAGGCAGTAGGGGGACCACTGAAGCTTTCTTT.

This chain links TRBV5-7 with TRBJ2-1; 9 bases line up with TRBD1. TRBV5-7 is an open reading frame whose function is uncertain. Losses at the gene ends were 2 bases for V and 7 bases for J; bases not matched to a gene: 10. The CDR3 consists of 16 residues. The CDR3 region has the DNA TGTGCCAGCAGCTTACCGGGACAGGGCTTGGGGAATGAGCAGTTCTTC. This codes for CASSLPGQGLGNEQFF.

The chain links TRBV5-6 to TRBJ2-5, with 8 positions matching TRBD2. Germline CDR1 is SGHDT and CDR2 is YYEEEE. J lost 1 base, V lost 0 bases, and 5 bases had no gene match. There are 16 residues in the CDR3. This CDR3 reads CASSLGAGGFQETQYF. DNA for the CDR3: TGTGCCAGCAGCTTGGGGGCGGGAGGATTCCAAGAGACCCAGTACTTC.

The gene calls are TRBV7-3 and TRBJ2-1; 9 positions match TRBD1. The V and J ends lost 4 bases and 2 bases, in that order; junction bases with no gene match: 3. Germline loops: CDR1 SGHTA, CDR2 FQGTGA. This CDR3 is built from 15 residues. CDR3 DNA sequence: TGTGCCAGCAGCTGGACAGGGGAGGCCTACAATGAGCAGTTCTTC. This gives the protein CASSWTGEAYNEQFF.

CDR3 bases: TGTGCCCCCCTCGGGACTATCCCACGGGGAAACATTCAGTACTTC. Protein: CAPLGTIPRGNIQYF. V gene TRBV10-3 combines with J gene TRBJ2-4, with 7 bases that match TRBD2. The CDR3 spans 15 residues. Trimming cost V 11 bases and J 6 bases; bases outside gene matches: 16. CDR1 is ENHRY and CDR2 is SYGVKD in the germline V gene.

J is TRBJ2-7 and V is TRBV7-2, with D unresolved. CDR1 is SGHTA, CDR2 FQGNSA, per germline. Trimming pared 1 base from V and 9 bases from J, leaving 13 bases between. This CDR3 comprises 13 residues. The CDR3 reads CASSLGASTSQYF. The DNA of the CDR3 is TGTGCCAGCAGCTTAGGAGCAAGCACTTCGCAGTACTTC.

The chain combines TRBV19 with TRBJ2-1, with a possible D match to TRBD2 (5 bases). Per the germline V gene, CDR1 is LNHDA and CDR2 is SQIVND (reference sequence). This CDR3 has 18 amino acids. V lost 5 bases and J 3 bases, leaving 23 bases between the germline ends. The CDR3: CASSPWVRRAGGYNEQFF. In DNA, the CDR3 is TGTGCCAGTAGTCCCTGGGTGAGGCGCGCAGGAGGCTACAATGAGCAGTTCTTC. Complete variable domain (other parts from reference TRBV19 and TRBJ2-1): DGGITQSPKYLFRKEGQNVTLSCEQNLNHDAMYWYRQDPGQGLRLIYYSQIVNDFQKGDIAEGYSVSREKKESFPLTVTSAQKNPTAFYLCASSPWVRRAGGYNEQFFGPGTRLTVL.

The CDR3 DNA reads as TGTGCCTGGAGTGACTCTAGCGGGAGTTTTTTTGACGAGCAGTACTTC. It translates to CAWSDSSGSFFDEQYF. This chain connects TRBV30 to TRBJ2-5; 10 bases align to TRBD2. The DNA end favors TRBJ2-7, so the J call may be wrong. The CDR3 is 16 residues long. Germline values: CDR1 GTSNPN, CDR2 SVGIG (reference sequence).

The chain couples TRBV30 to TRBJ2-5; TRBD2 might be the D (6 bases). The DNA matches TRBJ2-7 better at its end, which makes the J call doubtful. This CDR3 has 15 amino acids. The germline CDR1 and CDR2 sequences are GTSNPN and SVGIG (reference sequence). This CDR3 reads CAWSAGSGLLYEQYF. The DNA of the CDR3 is TGTGCCTGGAGTGCGGGTAGCGGATTACTCTACGAGCAGTACTTC.

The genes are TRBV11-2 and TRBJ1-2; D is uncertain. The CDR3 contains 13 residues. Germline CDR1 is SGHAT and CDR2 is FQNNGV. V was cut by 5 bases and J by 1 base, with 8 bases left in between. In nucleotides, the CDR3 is TGTGCCAGCAGCACACGTAATAACTATGGCTACACCTTC. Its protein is CASSTRNNYGYTF.

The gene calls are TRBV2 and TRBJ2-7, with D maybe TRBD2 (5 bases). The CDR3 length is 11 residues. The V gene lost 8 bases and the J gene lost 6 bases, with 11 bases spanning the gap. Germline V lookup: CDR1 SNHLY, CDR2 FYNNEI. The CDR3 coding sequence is TGTGCCAGCTGCCTAGCTGGCGAGCAGTACTTC. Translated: CASCLAGEQYF.

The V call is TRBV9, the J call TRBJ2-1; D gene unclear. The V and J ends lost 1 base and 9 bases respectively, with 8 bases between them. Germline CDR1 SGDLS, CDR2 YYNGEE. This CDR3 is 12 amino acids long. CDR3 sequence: CASSVIFREQFF. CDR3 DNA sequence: TGTGCCAGCAGCGTAATCTTCCGTGAGCAGTTCTTC.

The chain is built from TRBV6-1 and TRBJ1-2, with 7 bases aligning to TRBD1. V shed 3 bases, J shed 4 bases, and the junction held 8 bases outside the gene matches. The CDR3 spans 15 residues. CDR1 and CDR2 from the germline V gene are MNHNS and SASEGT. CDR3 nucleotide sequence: TGTGCCAGCAGTGACTCCGGGACAGATTTCTATGGCTACACCTTC. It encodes CASSDSGTDFYGYTF.

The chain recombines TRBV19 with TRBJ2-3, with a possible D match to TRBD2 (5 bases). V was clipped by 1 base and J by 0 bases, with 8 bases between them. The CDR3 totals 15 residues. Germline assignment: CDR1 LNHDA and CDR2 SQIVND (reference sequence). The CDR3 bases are TGTGCCAGTAGTATAGGCCGGACTAGCACAGATACGCAGTATTTT. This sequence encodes CASSIGRTSTDTQYF. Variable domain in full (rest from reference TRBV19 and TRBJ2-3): DGGITQSPKYLFRKEGQNVTLSCEQNLNHDAMYWYRQDPGQGLRLIYYSQIVNDFQKGDIAEGYSVSREKKESFPLTVTSAQKNPTAFYLCASSIGRTSTDTQYFGPGTRLTVL.

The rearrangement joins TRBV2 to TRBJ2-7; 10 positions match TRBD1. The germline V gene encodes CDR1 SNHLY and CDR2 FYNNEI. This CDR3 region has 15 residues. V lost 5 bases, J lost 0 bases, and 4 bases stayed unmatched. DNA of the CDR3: TGTGCCAGCAGTAAGACAGGGGGCGCCTCCTACGAGCAGTACTTC. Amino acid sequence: CASSKTGGASYEQYF.

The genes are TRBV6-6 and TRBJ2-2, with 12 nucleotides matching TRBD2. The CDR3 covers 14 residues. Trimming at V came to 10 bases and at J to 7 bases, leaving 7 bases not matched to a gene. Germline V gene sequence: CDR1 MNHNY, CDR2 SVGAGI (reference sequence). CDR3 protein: CAIRLAGDDGELFF. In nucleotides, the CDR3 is TGTGCCATCCGACTAGCGGGAGATGACGGGGAGCTGTTTTTT.

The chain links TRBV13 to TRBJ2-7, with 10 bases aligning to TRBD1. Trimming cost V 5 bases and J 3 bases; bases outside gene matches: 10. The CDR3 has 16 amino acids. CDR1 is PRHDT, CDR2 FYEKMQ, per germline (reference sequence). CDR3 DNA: TGTGCCAGCAGCCCTGGACCGGGGACAGGGGACTACGAGCAGTACTTC. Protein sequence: CASSPGPGTGDYEQYF.

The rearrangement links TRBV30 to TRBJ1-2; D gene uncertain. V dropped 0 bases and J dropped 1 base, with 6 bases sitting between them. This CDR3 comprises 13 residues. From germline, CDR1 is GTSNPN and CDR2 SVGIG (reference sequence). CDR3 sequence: CAWSVQINYGYTF. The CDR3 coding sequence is TGTGCCTGGAGTGTTCAAATTAACTATGGCTACACCTTC.